The sequence of this T cell receptor beta chain was determined in a study of T-cell memory formation after mild COVID-19 (dated by TCRdb to 2020 to 2022). Regarding the study in general: TCR sequence clusters from the two donors were found to be largely donor specific. Longitudinal TCRalpha and TCRbeta repertoire sequencing tracked T-cell clones expanding and contracting after mild COVID-19 in a couple of donors. Two young, previously healthy adult volunteers made up the cohort, one male and one female. Here is what the overall study found, with its caveats: Some responding clones were detected in pre-infection memory, suggesting pre-existing cross-reactive memory T cells joined the SARS-CoV-2 response. The second-wave clones that peaked on day 37 were not confirmed to be SARS-CoV-2 specific. Balanced CD4/CD8 phenotypes were observed for clones contracting from day 15 to 85, whereas a bias towards CD4+ was observed for a second wave of clones expanding from day 15 to 37. The study included only a couple of mild cases, and larger cohorts that include severe cases with pre-infection samples were judged to be necessary. Contracting CD4+ clones turned up mainly in the CM and EM memory subsets, whereas EMRA was where CD8+ clones were enriched.

The CDR3 spans 16 residues, from the cysteine through the phenylalanine. The CDR3 DNA has 48 bases and is translated from base 1. V is clipped by 8 bases and J by 2 bases, and the sequence between their germline boundaries is 19 bases long. The germline V gene (reference sequence) gives CDR1 as SEHNR and CDR2 as FQNEAQ. Instrument on record: Illumina NovaSeq 6000. Using 5'RACE with constant-segment primers, TCRalpha and TCRbeta cDNA libraries were constructed, with sample barcodes and unique molecular identifiers added in the process. RNA was extracted from every sample with Trizol reagent. The libraries were amplified in two PCR steps, and the second step added a second sample barcode and Illumina TruSeq adapters. Sequencing of the libraries was done on an Illumina NovaSeq, producing 2 x 150 bp paired-end reads. On the study's bioinformatics: Reads were demultiplexed and collapsed into UMI-guided consensus sequences with migec v1.2.7. Using mixcr v2.1.11, the UMI consensuses were aligned to TRA and TRB V and J templates and assembled into clonotypes. A clonotype was counted as expanded or contracted only when both edgeR and NoisET called the clonotype significant, with the noise models trained on biological replicates. For edgeR calls, the thresholds were a false discovery rate-adjusted p below 0.01 and a log2 fold-change of 1. As an exploratory analysis of dynamics, max-normalized trajectories of the 1000 most abundant clonotypes were examined with PCA combined with hierarchical clustering. Each responding clone was given a CD4 or CD8 phenotype based on the CD4+ and CD8+ repertoires, which had been sequenced separately. Clones were called with MiXCR by TCRdb after fastp trimmed the public reads at Q25, and only in-frame beta chains were retained. Every distinct CDR3 protein forms one entry, paired with its most common genes and DNA. TCRdb, rather than the study authors, made the V and J calls. The sample data list around 250,000 distinct CDR3 sequences, and about 16% of these were observed just once. In total, the top ten clones hold about a fifth of the sample.

Turning to this clonotype: There is no known antigen for this receptor. No much larger clone exists at a distance of one base, and base qualities are not known.

PBMCs were isolated by Ficoll-Paque density gradient centrifugation. The sequence joins TRBV7-9 to TRBJ2-1, and perhaps TRBD2 as D gene, on 6 matching bases. Sequenced input: PBMCs or a T cell subset sorted from them (not recorded which). The receptor comes from a young man who had mild COVID-19 (a few samples of this study predate the infection). The sample titles of this study are shuffled in the database, so cell type and time point are left out; the donor was told from shared clones. CDR3 sequence: CASSSGVHITYNEQFF. The nucleotides are TGTGCCAGCTCCTCGGGGGTCCATATCACCTACAATGAGCAGTTCTTC.